Following are 10 T cell receptor beta chains from one sample sequenced in a study of human T cells and chemical hapten exposure. Time point given: pre-sensitization, week 0. Treatment here: therapeutic diphenylcyclopropenone sensitization with weekly scalp DPC. Using its own MiXCR run on the RACE reads, TCRdb lists one record per CDR3 protein. The sample lists about 380,000 distinct CDR3 sequences; around 5.5% were seen once. This material consisted of whole blood, taken in connection with sensitization to the hapten diphenylcyclopropenone (DPC). The source of these receptors is a woman in her forties or fifties with alopecia areata. Some clones in this sample may be carry-over from other donors' samples.

This clonotype was recorded many times. The chain links TRBV5-1 to TRBJ1-4; D gene unclear. V gave up 0 bases and J gave up 4 bases, with 7 bases separating them. Looked up from germline, CDR1 is SGHRS and CDR2 is YFSETQ. This CDR3 comprises 14 residues. Here the CDR3 reads CASSLEQRNEKLFF. The CDR3 DNA sequence: TGCGCCAGCAGCTTGGAACAGCGTAATGAAAAACTGTTTTTT.

This clonotype was seen many times. The chain uses TRBV28 and TRBJ1-5; D is unresolved. The CDR3 is 15 amino acids. Deletions cut 2 bases from V and 0 bases from J, with 8 bases between. Germline-derived CDR1 and CDR2 are MDHEN and SYDVKM. CDR3 protein: CASSLGVNSNQPQHF. DNA for the CDR3: TGTGCCAGCAGTTTAGGGGTTAATAGCAATCAGCCCCAGCATTTT.

This clonotype showed up many times. The rearrangement links TRBV18 to TRBJ2-7; D remains unclear. The CDR3 has 14 residues. Trimming left V 2 bases short and J 0 bases short, with 8 bases between. CDR1 is KGHSH and CDR2 is LQKENI in the germline V gene. The CDR3 DNA is TGTGCCAGCTCACCAAATCCCAACTCCTACGAGCAGTACTTC. This sequence encodes CASSPNPNSYEQYF.

This clonotype was observed at least ten times. The chain links TRBV20-1 to TRBJ2-7; a possible D gene is TRBD2 (5 bases). The germline CDR1 and CDR2 sequences are DFQATT and SNEGSKA (reference sequence). Trimming pared 1 base from V and 3 bases from J, leaving 13 bases between. The CDR3 length is 14 residues. CDR3 coding DNA: TGCAGTGCTAGAGGGCTAGCTTCCGTCTACGAGCAGTACTTC. This codes for CSARGLASVYEQYF.

A note on this clonotype: A read error is possible here, since a much larger clone lies one base away. The chain employs TRBV5-1 and TRBJ2-6; D is possibly TRBD1 (5 bases). Germline values: CDR1 SGHRS, CDR2 YFSETQ. The CDR3 has 16 residues. CDR3 sequence reads: CASSLVQVSGANVPTF. The CDR3 nucleotides are TGCGCCAGCAGCTTGGTACAAGTTTCTGGGGCCAACGTCCCGACTTTC.

This clonotype was seen a handful of times. This sequence joins TRBV20-1 and TRBJ1-3; no reliable D call. The V gene's germline CDR1 is DFQATT and CDR2 SNEGSKA (reference sequence). Deletions cut 3 bases from V and 2 bases from J, with 11 bases between. This CDR3 comprises 14 residues. The CDR3 DNA reads as TGCAGTGCTAGTTCCACGGGGACTGGAAACACCATATATTTT. Residues: CSASSTGTGNTIYF.

The chain has TRBV6-5 and TRBJ2-3; D assignment may be TRBD1 or TRBD2 (5 bases each). The CDR3 length is 15 residues. CDR1 is MNHEY and CDR2 is SVGAGI in the germline V gene. The germline V and J ends were trimmed by 5 bases and 1 base, with 13 bases remaining between them. The CDR3 region is CASSAWDPGTDTQYF. The DNA of the CDR3 is TGTGCCAGCAGTGCCTGGGACCCCGGCACAGATACGCAGTATTTT.

This clonotype was seen a few times. The chain joins TRBV29-1 to TRBJ1-1, with 7 bases lining up with TRBD1. The CDR3 extends over 13 amino acids. Germline CDR1 and CDR2: SQVTM and ANQGSEA. V was clipped by 7 bases and J by 1 base; unmatched bases: 6. CDR3 DNA sequence: TGCAGCGGATCGACAGGGAGGAACACTGAAGCTTTCTTT. Its translation: CSGSTGRNTEAFF.

This chain uses TRBV9 with TRBJ1-1; D gene ambiguous. This CDR3 is built from 15 residues. Germline assignment: CDR1 SGDLS and CDR2 YYNGEE. The V end was cut by 0 bases, the J end by 1 base, with 10 bases between. The CDR3 nucleotides read TGTGCCAGCAGCGTAGGGTGGGCCAGGAACACTGAAGCTTTCTTT. It yields the protein CASSVGWARNTEAFF.

The V call is TRBV12-3 or TRBV12-4, the J call TRBJ2-7; 7 nucleotides agree with TRBD2. V lost 1 base to trimming and J lost 2 bases; unmatched junction nucleotides: 2. The CDR3 is made up of 14 amino acids. CDR3 in DNA: TGTGCCAGCAGTTTAGACGGGACTACCTACGAGCAGTACTTC. Translated: CASSLDGTTYEQYF.